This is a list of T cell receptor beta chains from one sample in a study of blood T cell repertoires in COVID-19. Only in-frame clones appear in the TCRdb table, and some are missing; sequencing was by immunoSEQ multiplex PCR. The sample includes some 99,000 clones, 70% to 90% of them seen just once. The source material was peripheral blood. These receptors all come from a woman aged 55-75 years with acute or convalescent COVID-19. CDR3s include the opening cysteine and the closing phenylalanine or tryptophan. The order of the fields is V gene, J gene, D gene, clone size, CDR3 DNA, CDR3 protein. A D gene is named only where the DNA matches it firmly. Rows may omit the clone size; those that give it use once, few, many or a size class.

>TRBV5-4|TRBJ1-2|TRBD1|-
TGTGCCAGCAGTTCCGGGACAGGCAGTAACTATGGCTACACCTTC
CASSSGTGSNYGYTF
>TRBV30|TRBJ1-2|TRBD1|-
TGTGCCTGGACGCCACAGGGGGCCTTTGGCTACACCTTC
CAWTPQGAFGYTF
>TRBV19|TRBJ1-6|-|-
TGTGCCAGTAGTACGGACCGGGGTTCACCCCTCCACTTT
CASSTDRGSPLHF
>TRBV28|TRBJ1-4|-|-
TGTGCCAGCAGCTATAGCCTATCCAGTGAAAAACTGTTTTTT
CASSYSLSSEKLFF
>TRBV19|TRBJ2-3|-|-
TGTGCCAGTAGTGAAGGCGGGAGCACAGATACGCAGTATTTT
CASSEGGSTDTQYF
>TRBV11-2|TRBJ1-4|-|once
TGTGCCAGCAGCTTGCAGGCGACTGAAAAACTGTTTTTT
CASSLQATEKLFF
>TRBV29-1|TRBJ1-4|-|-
TGCAGCGTTTCAGGGTTTAATGAAAAACTGTTTTTT
CSVSGFNEKLFF
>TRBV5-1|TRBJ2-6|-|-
TGCGCCAGCAGCTGGACAGTTGGGGCCAACGTCCTGACTTTC
CASSWTVGANVLTF
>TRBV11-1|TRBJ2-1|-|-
TGTGCCAGCAGCCTGGGACTTCTCAATGAGCAGTTCTTC
CASSLGLLNEQFF
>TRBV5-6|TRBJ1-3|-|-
TGTGCCAGCAGCTTGAGGGGCGCCGTGGCTGGAAACACCATATATTTT
CASSLRGAVAGNTIYF
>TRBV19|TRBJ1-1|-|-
TGTGCCAGTAGTGGAGGTGGGAACACTGAAGCTTTCTTT
CASSGGGNTEAFF
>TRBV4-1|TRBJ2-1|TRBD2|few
TGCGCCAGCAGCCCAACAAGCGCCGGGACTAGCTTCTACAATGAGCAGTTCTTC
CASSPTSAGTSFYNEQFF
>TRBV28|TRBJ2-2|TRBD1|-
TGTGCCAGCAGTCAGACAGGGGCAACCGGGGAGCTGTTTTTT
CASSQTGATGELFF